This record looks at one TCR beta chain sequence and its context. Repertoires were generated with immunoSEQ multiplex PCR, while TCRdb's copy carries only in-frame clones and drops some. The repertoire includes about 12,000 clones, 69% of them detected once, and around 11% sits in the top ten. The CDR3 is made up of 15 amino acids. Trimming left V 7 bases short and J 2 bases short, with 18 bases between. Germline V gives CDR1 SEHNR, CDR2 FQNEAQ (reference sequence). Peripheral blood came from all dose cohorts at three timepoints. The sample belongs to a study of OX40 agonist ivuxolimab in advanced cancers. Study in general: An agonistic anti-OX40 (CD134) antibody, ivuxolimab, was used to treat the patients. The dose-escalation cohort was about 86% male, with a mean age of approximately 61 years, ranging about 23 to 79. The eligibility criteria allowed prior anti-PD-1, anti-PD-L1 or anti-CTLA-4 therapy, and about 40% had some.

The starting material was CD4+ or CD8+ T cells sorted from blood, obtained in a trial of the OX40 agonist ivuxolimab. The chain carries TRBV7-9 and TRBJ2-7, with D possibly TRBD2 on 6 matching bases. This TCR was sampled from an adult with an advanced solid tumor such as melanoma, head and neck, liver or kidney cancer. The CDR3 is CASTPVVGGTYEQYF. CDR3 DNA sequence: TGTGCCAGCACCCCGGTAGTGGGGGGTACCTACGAGCAGTACTTC.